The 20 T cell receptor beta chains below come from one sample, sequenced in a study of neurological immune-mediated disorders. Each CDR3 protein is one row after TCRdb ran MiXCR on the 5' RACE reads. The sample includes under 40,000 distinct CDR3 sequences, about 4.8% of them seen just once. Sequenced sample: PBMCs. Every receptor here comes from a young man in good health.

The rearrangement uses TRBV20-1 and TRBJ2-4; the match to TRBD2 covers 9 bases. The CDR3 has 16 residues. CDR1 and CDR2 from the germline V gene are DFQATT and SNEGSKA (reference sequence). V was pared by 2 bases and J by 2 bases, with 7 bases of the junction left unmatched. The CDR3 DNA is TGCAGTGCTAGATCCAGCGGGGGGCCCCCCAAAAACATTCAGTACTTC. As protein: CSARSSGGPPKNIQYF.

This clonotype has at least ten counts. V and J are TRBV7-9 and TRBJ2-2; 11 nucleotides line up with TRBD1. V was pared by 5 bases and J by 2 bases, with 19 bases of the junction left unmatched. There are 21 residues in the CDR3. Germline V gene sequence: CDR1 SEHNR, CDR2 FQNEAQ (reference sequence). Here the CDR3 DNA reads TGTGCCAGCAGCAACGTTAGGGGACAGGGGGTGCTCAAACCTAACACCGGGGAGCTGTTTTTT. Residues: CASSNVRGQGVLKPNTGELFF. The variable domain in full, completed from reference TRBV7-9 and TRBJ2-2, reads DTGVSQNPRHKITKRGQNVTFRCDPISEHNRLYWYRQTLGQGPEFLTYFQNEAQLEKSRLLSDRFSAERPKGSFSTLEIQRTEQGDSAMYLCASSNVRGQGVLKPNTGELFFGEGSRLTVL.

There are many counts of this clonotype. V and J are TRBV5-1 and TRBJ2-1; 9 bases agree with TRBD1. This CDR3 contains 15 residues. From germline, CDR1 is SGHRS and CDR2 YFSETQ. With 4 bases clipped from V and 7 bases from J, the junction kept 9 bases outside the gene matches. The CDR3 loop reads CASSQPGQGSNEQFF. The DNA for the CDR3 is TGCGCCAGCAGCCAACCGGGACAGGGCTCGAATGAGCAGTTCTTC.

In this sample, this clonotype turned up many times. This chain links TRBV20-1 with TRBJ1-5; D is unclear. CDR1 DFQATT and CDR2 SNEGSKA come from the germline V gene (reference sequence). V lost 4 bases and J 0 bases, leaving 16 bases between the germline ends. The CDR3 is 16 amino acids. CDR3 protein: CSAKHLNKDSNQPQHF. The CDR3, as DNA: TGCAGTGCTAAACACCTTAACAAGGATAGCAATCAGCCCCAGCATTTT.

This clonotype was seen ten or more times. V gene TRBV6-2 or TRBV6-3 combines with J gene TRBJ1-1; D gene ambiguous. Germline V gene lookup returns CDR1 MNHEY and CDR2 SVGEGT. V was cut by 2 bases and J by 4 bases, with 8 bases left in between. The length of the CDR3 is 13 residues. The CDR3 sequence: CASSYAQSTEAFF. CDR3 DNA sequence: TGTGCCAGCAGTTACGCACAGAGCACTGAAGCTTTCTTT.

This clonotype was counted ten times or more. The CDR3 nucleotides read TGTGCCAGCAGCTTAGCGGTAGGGGCCGTCGATTCACCCCTCCACTTT. The encoded protein is CASSLAVGAVDSPLHF. The chain couples TRBV11-1 to TRBJ1-6, with D possibly being TRBD1 (5 bases). The V gene lost 0 bases and the J gene lost 8 bases, with 14 bases spanning the gap. Per germline, CDR1 SGHAT and CDR2 FQDESV (reference sequence). There are 16 residues in the CDR3.

This clonotype was observed a handful of times. V and J are TRBV7-3 and TRBJ2-3; TRBD2 matches 13 bases. The CDR3 totals 17 residues. Germline-derived CDR1 and CDR2 are SGHTA and FQGTGA. V shed 4 bases, J shed 0 bases, and the junction held 4 bases outside the gene matches. For the CDR3, the DNA is TGTGCCAGCAGCTCGGGACTAGCGGGGATAAGCACAGATACGCAGTATTTT. Translated: CASSSGLAGISTDTQYF. The variable domain in full, with the rest retrieved from reference TRBV7-3 and TRBJ2-3, is GAGVSQTPSNKVTEKGKYVELRCDPISGHTALYWYRQSLGQGPEFLIYFQGTGAADDSGLPNDRFFAVRPEGSVSTLKIQRTERGDSAVYLCASSSGLAGISTDTQYFGPGTRLTVL.

This clonotype was seen ten or more times. The V call is TRBV7-3, the J call TRBJ2-3, with D perhaps TRBD1 (6 bases). The V gene lost 5 bases and the J gene lost 5 bases, with 17 bases spanning the gap. This CDR3 contains 15 residues. The germline gives CDR1 SGHTA, CDR2 FQGTGA. The CDR3 DNA reads TGTGCCAGCAGCCTAAACGACAGGCTGGGAGATACGCAGTATTTT. This translates into CASSLNDRLGDTQYF.

This clonotype was detected many times. This sequence joins TRBV20-1 and TRBJ2-5, with D possibly matching TRBD1 (6 bases). Trimming pared 3 bases from V and 2 bases from J, leaving 10 bases between. Germline CDR1 reads DFQATT; CDR2 reads SNEGSKA (reference sequence). This CDR3 contains 13 residues. This CDR3 reads CSASTTGQETQYF. The CDR3 nucleotides are TGCAGTGCTAGTACCACAGGGCAAGAGACCCAGTACTTC.

This clonotype has a count of ten or more. This sequence joins TRBV9 and TRBJ2-7; D may match TRBD1 or TRBD2 (5 bases each). The CDR3 runs 14 residues. Between the trimmed V and J ends, which lost 5 bases and 0 bases, there was a span of 12 bases. Per germline, CDR1 SGDLS and CDR2 YYNGEE. The chain's CDR3 is CASSREGSSYEQYF. The DNA for the CDR3 is TGTGCCAGCAGTCGTGAGGGGAGCTCCTACGAGCAGTACTTC.

This clonotype came up many times. The V and J genes are TRBV29-1 and TRBJ1-1; D unresolved. CDR1 is SQVTM, CDR2 ANQGSEA, per germline. The CDR3 covers 10 residues. Trimming stripped 7 bases from V and 4 bases from J, with 7 bases between. The CDR3 DNA is TGCAGCGCCGAGGTCACTGAAGCTTTCTTT. Residues: CSAEVTEAFF.

This clonotype was observed many times. The chain combines TRBV3-1 with TRBJ2-1; 7 bases match TRBD1. CDR1 and CDR2 (germline): LGHDT, YNNKEL (reference sequence). The junction had 18 bases not matched to a gene; V was cut back by 4 bases and J by 15 bases. The CDR3 totals 15 residues. CDR3 loop: CASSRWTGFLSNLFF. The CDR3 bases are TGTGCCAGCAGCCGATGGACAGGATTTCTCAGTAACTTGTTCTTC.

This clonotype was found a few times. J is TRBJ2-5 and V is TRBV4-2, with TRBD2 as a possible D gene (5 bases). The CDR3 loop spans 15 amino acids. With 1 base removed from V and 0 bases from J, the gap between germline ends came to 9 bases. The germline V gene has CDR1 LGHNA and CDR2 YNFKEQ. The DNA of the CDR3 is TGTGCCAGCAGCCAAGGATCGGACTACCAAGAGACCCAGTACTTC. Translated, it gives CASSQGSDYQETQYF.

This clonotype was detected ten times or more. This sequence joins TRBV28 and TRBJ2-7, with 10 bases lining up with TRBD2. The CDR3 sequence is 16 residues long. V dropped 4 bases and J dropped 4; count of bases not matched to a gene: 10. From germline, CDR1 is MDHEN and CDR2 SYDVKM. CDR3 nucleotide sequence: TGTGCCAGCAGTTCCTCGGCTAGCGGGGGCCAATACGAGCAGTACTTC. It is translated as CASSSSASGGQYEQYF.

This clonotype has a count of ten or more. The CDR3 here is CASSYGQGKYSPLHF. As DNA, the CDR3 is TGTGCCAGCAGTTACGGACAGGGAAAATATTCACCCCTCCACTTT. This chain uses TRBV6-5 with TRBJ1-6, with 8 bases lining up with TRBD1. The CDR3 is 15 residues long. Germline-derived CDR1 and CDR2 are MNHEY and SVGAGI. The trim removed 2 bases at V and 8 bases at J, leaving 5 bases unmatched.

This clonotype was detected a few times. This chain uses TRBV30 with TRBJ1-1, with 7 bases identical to TRBD1. The length of the CDR3 is 13 residues. Germline CDR1 is GTSNPN and CDR2 is SVGIG (reference sequence). V lost 6 bases and J lost 0; bases outside the gene matches: 4. The CDR3 is CACRGGLNTEAFF. DNA of the CDR3: TGTGCCTGTCGAGGGGGCCTGAACACTGAAGCTTTCTTT.

Many counts were recorded for this clonotype. The chain has TRBV7-2 and TRBJ1-5; D gene unclear. V shed 5 bases and J shed 6 bases, with 14 bases lying between them. CDR1 is SGHTA, CDR2 FQGNSA, per germline. This CDR3 contains 14 residues. The CDR3 DNA reads TGTGCCAGCAGCCGAAGGGAGGGCTTTCAGCCCCAGCATTTT. This gives the protein CASSRREGFQPQHF.

This clonotype was observed at least ten times. The chain employs TRBV7-9 and TRBJ2-5; D ambiguous. The V end was cut by 3 bases, the J end by 5 bases, with 16 bases between. From germline, CDR1 is SEHNR and CDR2 FQNEAQ (reference sequence). This CDR3 is 15 amino acids long. CDR3 DNA: TGTGCCAGCAGCTTCCTAGGGCCTACCGGGGAGACCCAGTACTTC. Amino acid sequence: CASSFLGPTGETQYF. Based on the CDR3 plus reference TRBV7-9 and TRBJ2-5, the full variable domain is DTGVSQNPRHKITKRGQNVTFRCDPISEHNRLYWYRQTLGQGPEFLTYFQNEAQLEKSRLLSDRFSAERPKGSFSTLEIQRTEQGDSAMYLCASSFLGPTGETQYFGPGTRLLVL.

V usage is TRBV6-6 and J usage is TRBJ2-7; D possibly corresponds to TRBD1 (6 bases). Germline loops: CDR1 MNHNY, CDR2 SVGAGI (reference sequence). V lost 2 bases, J lost 3 bases, and 11 bases lay in between. CDR3 length: 14 amino acids. CDR3 in DNA: TGTGCCAGCAGTTACCAGGACAGACTCTACGAGCAGTACTTC. Translated: CASSYQDRLYEQYF.

This clonotype is medium-sized by share. This chain connects TRBV20-1 to TRBJ2-1; 7 nucleotides line up with TRBD1. Germline V lookup: CDR1 DFQATT, CDR2 SNEGSKA (reference sequence). V gave up 5 bases and J gave up 9 bases; unmatched junction bases: 13. The CDR3 covers 14 residues. CDR3 region: CSAFDRAPDVEQFF. In nucleotides, the CDR3 is TGCAGTGCTTTCGACAGGGCGCCGGACGTTGAGCAGTTCTTC.